This T cell receptor beta chain originates from a study of T cell changes during pregnancy in multiple sclerosis. Using immunoSEQ multiplex PCR, the repertoire was profiled, and TCRdb retains in-frame clones only, with some absent. The data show more than 15,000 clones, approximately 80% seen once. The CDR3 is 17 residues long. Germline values: CDR1 SGHTA, CDR2 FQGNSA. V was trimmed by 4 bases and J by 5 bases, leaving 23 bases between them. The rearrangement links TRBV7-2 to TRBJ1-2; D not certain. This sample comprised CD8+ T cells from peripheral blood mononuclear cells, obtained after pregnancy. The TCR comes from a female donor in good health, enrolled as a control in a pregnancy study. The CDR3 here is CASSSFHAKRAHYGYTF. The CDR3 DNA follows: TGTGCCAGCAGCTCCTTCCACGCAAAGAGAGCTCATTATGGCTACACCTTC.